Below are 30 T cell receptor beta chains sequenced from a single sample in a study of T cells after yellow fever vaccination. TCRdb re-called the 5' RACE reads through MiXCR, storing one row per CDR3 protein. The data contain over 300,000 distinct CDR3 sequences, roughly 6.8% of them seen just once; the ten biggest clones take up 15% to 20%. This material consisted of PBMCs, taken around 45 days after the first yellow fever vaccination. The receptor set was obtained from a man between 18 and 29 years old who received the YFV17D yellow fever vaccine.

This clonotype was observed at least ten times. The chain joins TRBV11-2 to TRBJ2-3, with D perhaps TRBD2 (5 bases). The V gene lost 5 bases and the J gene lost 3 bases, with 15 bases spanning the gap. This CDR3 is 15 amino acids long. Germline lookup yields CDR1 SGHAT and CDR2 FQNNGV. The CDR3 DNA reads as TGTGCCAGCAGCCCCCACGGCGGGCGAACAGATACGCAGTATTTT. It translates to CASSPHGGRTDTQYF. Variable domain in full (rest from reference TRBV11-2 and TRBJ2-3): EAGVAQSPRYKIIEKRQSVAFWCNPISGHATLYWYQQILGQGPKLLIQFQNNGVVDDSQLPKDRFSAERLKGVDSTLKIQPAKLEDSAVYLCASSPHGGRTDTQYFGPGTRLTVL.

This clonotype was detected only a few times. V is TRBV20-1 and J is TRBJ2-7; TRBD2 aligns across 14 bases. Germline V gives CDR1 DFQATT, CDR2 SNEGSKA (reference sequence). The CDR3 spans 16 residues. V shed 5 bases and J 3 bases; nucleotides not matched to a gene: 9. In DNA, the CDR3 is TGCAGTGCTGTACCGGGACTAGCGGGGGATTACTACGAGCAGTACTTC. Translating gives CSAVPGLAGDYYEQYF.

This chain joins TRBV29-1 and TRBJ2-7; 8 bases line up with TRBD1. CDR1 is SQVTM, CDR2 ANQGSEA, per germline. With V trimmed by 2 bases and J by 5 bases, 8 bases remained unmatched. This CDR3 spans 14 amino acids. CDR3 protein: CSVESPQGAHEQYF. In DNA form, the CDR3 reads TGCAGCGTTGAATCCCCCCAGGGGGCTCACGAGCAGTACTTC.

In its sample, this clonotype was seen many times. The gene calls are TRBV5-1 and TRBJ2-1, with a weak D call TRBD1 (6 bases). This CDR3 has 17 residues. Looked up from germline, CDR1 is SGHRS and CDR2 is YFSETQ. V was shortened by 2 bases and J by 4 bases, with 19 bases between the two germline ends. The CDR3, as DNA: TGCGCCAGCAGCTTAGGACAGCCCCAATTCTCTTACAATGAGCAGTTCTTC. It encodes CASSLGQPQFSYNEQFF. Variable domain in full (rest from reference TRBV5-1 and TRBJ2-1): KAGVTQTPRYLIKTRGQQVTLSCSPISGHRSVSWYQQTPGQGLQFLFEYFSETQRNKGNFPGRFSGRQFSNSRSEMNVSTLELGDSALYLCASSLGQPQFSYNEQFFGPGTRLTVL.

This clonotype was seen ten or more times. The chain couples TRBV5-1 to TRBJ2-3; D is perhaps TRBD1 (5 bases). Germline assignment: CDR1 SGHRS and CDR2 YFSETQ. This CDR3 comprises 14 residues. The germline V and J ends were trimmed by 7 bases and 0 bases, with 12 bases remaining between them. CDR3 bases: TGCGCCAGCCGTAGTAGGGGAAGCACAGATACGCAGTATTTT. This gives the protein CASRSRGSTDTQYF. The variable domain in full, with the rest retrieved from reference TRBV5-1 and TRBJ2-3, is KAGVTQTPRYLIKTRGQQVTLSCSPISGHRSVSWYQQTPGQGLQFLFEYFSETQRNKGNFPGRFSGRQFSNSRSEMNVSTLELGDSALYLCASRSRGSTDTQYFGPGTRLTVL.

This clonotype was seen only once. This chain uses TRBV5-4 with TRBJ2-7; D not certain. Per germline, CDR1 SGHNT and CDR2 YYREEE (reference sequence). V lost 10 bases, J lost 1 base, and 15 bases lay in between. This CDR3 region has 13 residues. CDR3 loop: CAGQLGGSYEQYF. The DNA of the CDR3 is TGTGCCGGCCAGCTGGGCGGTTCCTACGAGCAGTACTTC.

This clonotype was counted a few times. The chain joins TRBV12-5 to TRBJ2-1; D is uncertain. The CDR3 is made up of 12 amino acids. V gave up 3 bases and J gave up 10 bases, with 10 bases separating them. The germline V gene encodes CDR1 LGHNT and CDR2 FRNRAP. The DNA for the CDR3 is TGTGCTAGTGGTTTATCCCGGCGCGAGCAGTTCTTC. It is translated as CASGLSRREQFF.

A few counts support this clonotype. The rearrangement joins TRBV12-3 or TRBV12-4 to TRBJ2-2; 9 nucleotides agree with TRBD2. This CDR3 has 14 residues. With 6 bases clipped from V and 7 bases from J, the junction kept 6 bases outside the gene matches. CDR3: CASSSLAGFGELFF. The CDR3 coding sequence is TGTGCCAGCAGCTCTCTAGCGGGGTTCGGGGAGCTGTTTTTT.

This chain uses TRBV7-2 with TRBJ2-7, with D possibly being TRBD2 (6 bases). Germline V gives CDR1 SGHTA, CDR2 FQGNSA. V lost 5 bases to trimming and J lost 2 bases, with 10 bases between them. This CDR3 is 13 amino acids long. The CDR3 DNA follows: TGTGCCAGCAGCATACCGGGAGCCTACGAGCAGTACGTC. Translation gives CASSIPGAYEQYV.

The chain is built from TRBV29-1 and TRBJ2-3; the D is unclear. The CDR3 spans 14 residues. Trimming stripped 6 bases from V and 0 bases from J, with 13 bases between. Looked up from germline, CDR1 is SQVTM and CDR2 is ANQGSEA. In DNA, the CDR3 is TGCAGCGTCCCCCGGCCCGGAAGCACAGATACGCAGTATTTT. Protein sequence: CSVPRPGSTDTQYF.

In this sample, this clonotype turned up many times. V and J are TRBV29-1 and TRBJ1-4; maybe TRBD1 (5 bases). Germline lookup yields CDR1 SQVTM and CDR2 ANQGSEA. Trimming left V 4 bases short and J 10 bases short, with 16 bases between. The CDR3 is made up of 13 amino acids. CDR3 loop: CSVAEGSSAKLFF. CDR3 nucleotide sequence: TGCAGCGTTGCGGAGGGGAGTTCGGCAAAACTGTTTTTT.

The table lists this clonotype with a few counts. The chain combines TRBV10-3 with TRBJ2-1, with 10 nucleotides matching TRBD1. The CDR3 runs 14 residues. V trimming: 9 bases; J trimming: 6 bases; junction bases outside the gene matches: 8. From germline, CDR1 is ENHRY and CDR2 SYGVKD. In DNA form, the CDR3 reads TGTGCCATTACGGGGACAGGGGAAACCAATGAGCAGTTCTTC. Encoded protein: CAITGTGETNEQFF.

J is TRBJ1-2 and V is TRBV29-1; D may be TRBD1 (5 bases). The ends were cut back, 4 bases at V and 8 bases at J, with 17 bases in the middle. Germline assignment: CDR1 SQVTM and CDR2 ANQGSEA. The CDR3 extends over 13 amino acids. The CDR3: CSVVFGAAGGYTF. Here the CDR3 DNA reads TGCAGCGTTGTTTTCGGGGCGGCTGGCGGCTACACCTTC. Based on the CDR3 plus reference TRBV29-1 and TRBJ1-2, the full variable domain is SAVISQKPSRDICQRGTSLTIQCQVDSQVTMMFWYRQQPGQSLTLIATANQGSEATYESGFVIDKFPISRPNLTFSTLTVSNMSPEDSSIYLCSVVFGAAGGYTFGSGTRLTVV.

This clonotype turned up a few times. The gene calls are TRBV2 and TRBJ2-3; TRBD2 matches 9 bases. CDR1 SNHLY and CDR2 FYNNEI come from the germline V gene. The J segment lost 3 bases and the V segment lost 8 bases, leaving 6 bases of the junction unmatched. CDR3 size: 14 residues. CDR3 nucleotides: TGTGCCAGCTTACGGACTAGCGTTACAGATACGCAGTATTTT. As protein: CASLRTSVTDTQYF.

This clonotype was observed a handful of times. The J gene is TRBJ2-1, the V gene TRBV27, with TRBD2 matching over 12 bases. Germline V gene data show CDR1 as MNHEY and CDR2 as SMNVEV (reference sequence). V gave up 5 bases and J gave up 2 bases; unmatched junction bases: 4. This CDR3 is 16 amino acids long. This chain's CDR3 is CASSPRTSGAYNEQFF. The CDR3 DNA follows: TGTGCCAGCAGTCCCCGGACTAGCGGGGCCTACAATGAGCAGTTCTTC.

V usage is TRBV3-1 and J usage is TRBJ1-2; 9 bases agree with TRBD1. This CDR3 has 14 residues. The V gene end was trimmed by 4 bases and the J gene end by 4 bases; junction bases not matched to a gene: 4. Germline V CDR1 and CDR2: LGHDT, YNNKEL (reference sequence). The CDR3 is CASSLDRGRYGYTF. CDR3 sequence (DNA): TGTGCCAGCAGCCTGGACAGGGGACGCTATGGCTACACCTTC. Together with reference TRBV3-1 and TRBJ1-2, the CDR3 gives the full variable domain: DTAVSQTPKYLVTQMGNDKSIKCEQNLGHDTMYWYKQDSKKFLKIMFSYNNKELIINETVPNRFSPKSPDKAHLNLHINSLELGDSAVYFCASSLDRGRYGYTFGSGTRLTVV.

This clonotype was counted between two and nine times. V usage is TRBV6-5 and J usage is TRBJ2-3; tentative D call: TRBD2 (5 bases). Trimming pared 3 bases from V and 1 base from J, leaving 8 bases between. Per germline, CDR1 MNHEY and CDR2 SVGAGI. The CDR3 is made up of 14 amino acids. The CDR3, as DNA: TGTGCCAGCAGTTATAGAGCGGGCACAGATACGCAGTATTTT. Its translation: CASSYRAGTDTQYF.

The rearrangement uses TRBV4-3 and TRBJ1-2, with TRBD1 identical over 9 bases. Germline CDR1 and CDR2: LGHNA and YSLEER. The J segment lost 8 bases and the V segment lost 0 bases, leaving 10 bases of the junction unmatched. The CDR3 is 16 amino acids. CDR3 protein: CASSQELTGQGKGYTF. The CDR3 DNA is TGCGCCAGCAGCCAAGAGTTAACCGGACAGGGGAAGGGCTACACCTTC.

In its sample, this clonotype was seen a few times. The V and J genes are TRBV5-5 and TRBJ2-3, with D perhaps being TRBD1 or TRBD2 (6 bases each). The CDR3 spans 16 residues. Deletions cut 4 bases from V and 2 bases from J, with 17 bases between. The germline V gene encodes CDR1 SGHKS and CDR2 YYEKEE (reference sequence). The CDR3 bases are TGTGCCAGCAGCGTATTGGGGGGCAAATCCACAGATACGCAGTATTTT. Its translation is CASSVLGGKSTDTQYF.

This clonotype was seen only a few times. This rearrangement joins TRBV27 to TRBJ2-1, with TRBD2 matching 16 bases. Germline V CDR1 and CDR2: MNHEY, SMNVEV (reference sequence). Germline trimming cut 7 bases from V and 8 bases from J; bases unmatched to any gene: 11. The CDR3 is 17 amino acids. CDR3 residues: CASTKTGTSGGADEQFF. The CDR3 bases are TGTGCCAGCACCAAAACCGGGACTAGCGGGGGGGCGGATGAGCAGTTCTTC.

This clonotype has a count of ten or more. The chain uses TRBV7-9 and TRBJ2-7; a weak D match, TRBD1 (6 bases). CDR1 SEHNR and CDR2 FQNEAQ come from the germline V gene (reference sequence). The CDR3 spans 16 residues. V was cut by 3 bases and J by 0 bases, with 15 bases left in between. Here the CDR3 DNA reads TGTGCCAGCAGCTTTTCCACGGGACATCGCTCCTACGAGCAGTACGTC. It encodes CASSFSTGHRSYEQYV.

This clonotype was picked up many times. The V gene is TRBV5-4, the J gene TRBJ1-2, with a weak D call TRBD1 (5 bases). The length of the CDR3 is 15 residues. Between the trimmed V and J ends, which lost 4 bases and 7 bases, there was a span of 20 bases. CDR1 is SGHNT and CDR2 is YYREEE in the germline V gene (reference sequence). The CDR3 loop reads CASSESLGTTGGYTF. CDR3 coding DNA: TGTGCCAGCAGCGAGAGCCTAGGGACGACGGGTGGCTACACCTTC.

This clonotype was counted only a few times. The chain links TRBV25-1 to TRBJ1-6, with D unclear. Germline V gene data show CDR1 as MGHDK and CDR2 as SYGVNS. The CDR3 covers 12 residues. The V and J ends lost 4 bases and 9 bases respectively, with 7 bases between them. CDR3 sequence reads: CASSANTSPLHF. CDR3 DNA sequence: TGTGCCAGCAGTGCGAACACTTCACCCCTCCACTTT.

This clonotype appeared a few times. J is TRBJ2-7 and V is TRBV6-2 or TRBV6-3; D is ambiguous. The germline V gene encodes CDR1 MNHEY and CDR2 SVGEGT. This CDR3 has 14 amino acids. V gave up 8 bases and J gave up 3 bases, with 17 bases separating them. The CDR3 region is CASPRPCHNYEQYV. CDR3 DNA sequence: TGTGCCAGCCCTCGTCCTTGTCATAACTACGAGCAGTACGTC.

This clonotype showed up many times. This chain joins TRBV18 and TRBJ2-7; 8 bases agree with TRBD1. The germline CDR1 and CDR2 sequences are KGHSH and LQKENI. The CDR3 covers 13 residues. Trimming at V came to 5 bases and at J to 5 bases, leaving 5 bases not matched to a gene. CDR3 residues: CASSYQGANEQYF. DNA for the CDR3: TGTGCCAGCTCATATCAGGGGGCAAACGAGCAGTACTTC.

This chain links TRBV13 with TRBJ2-7, with D perhaps TRBD2 (5 bases). The CDR3 spans 14 residues. Trimming took off 6 bases at V and 2 bases at J, with 14 bases between the two ends. Germline CDR1 reads PRHDT; CDR2 reads FYEKMQ (reference sequence). This chain's CDR3 is CASSRRSRPYEQYF. The CDR3 nucleotides read TGTGCCAGCAGTAGGAGGTCGAGACCCTACGAGCAGTACTTC.

A few counts support this clonotype. The V call is TRBV4-1, the J call TRBJ1-6; no clear D gene. CDR3 size: 15 residues. V lost 1 base to trimming and J lost 6 bases, with 10 bases between them. Per germline, CDR1 MGHRA and CDR2 YSYEKL. This CDR3 reads CASSQVWQTNSPLHF. The CDR3 coding sequence is TGCGCCAGCAGCCAAGTCTGGCAGACTAATTCACCCCTCCACTTT.

This rearrangement joins TRBV5-5 to TRBJ2-2; TRBD2 aligns across 12 bases. CDR3 length: 18 amino acids. Germline V lookup: CDR1 SGHKS, CDR2 YYEKEE (reference sequence). After removal of 0 bases from V and 4 bases from J, the junction contained 7 bases not matched to a gene. The CDR3 spells CASSLAPSGGDSTGELFF. In nucleotides, the CDR3 is TGTGCCAGCAGCTTGGCCCCTAGCGGGGGGGATTCCACCGGGGAGCTGTTTTTT.

This clonotype has a count of ten or more. The chain's CDR3 is CAISLGGLRAGRADTQYF. The CDR3 region has the DNA TGTGCCATCAGCCTGGGGGGGCTTCGAGCGGGGAGGGCGGATACGCAGTATTTT. The rearrangement joins TRBV10-3 to TRBJ2-3; D is possibly TRBD2 (7 bases). The CDR3 runs to 18 residues. V lost 6 bases and J 6 bases, leaving 28 bases between the germline ends. Germline CDR1 reads ENHRY; CDR2 reads SYGVKD.

The chain combines TRBV5-4 with TRBJ2-7, with TRBD1 identical over 9 bases. CDR1 and CDR2 from the germline V gene are SGHNT and YYREEE (reference sequence). The V gene end was trimmed by 9 bases and the J gene end by 2 bases; junction bases not matched to a gene: 15. This CDR3 comprises 16 residues. In DNA, the CDR3 is TGTGCCACCAGAAGTGGGGGACAGGGAGTACCCTACGAGCAGTACGTC. Residues: CATRSGGQGVPYEQYV.